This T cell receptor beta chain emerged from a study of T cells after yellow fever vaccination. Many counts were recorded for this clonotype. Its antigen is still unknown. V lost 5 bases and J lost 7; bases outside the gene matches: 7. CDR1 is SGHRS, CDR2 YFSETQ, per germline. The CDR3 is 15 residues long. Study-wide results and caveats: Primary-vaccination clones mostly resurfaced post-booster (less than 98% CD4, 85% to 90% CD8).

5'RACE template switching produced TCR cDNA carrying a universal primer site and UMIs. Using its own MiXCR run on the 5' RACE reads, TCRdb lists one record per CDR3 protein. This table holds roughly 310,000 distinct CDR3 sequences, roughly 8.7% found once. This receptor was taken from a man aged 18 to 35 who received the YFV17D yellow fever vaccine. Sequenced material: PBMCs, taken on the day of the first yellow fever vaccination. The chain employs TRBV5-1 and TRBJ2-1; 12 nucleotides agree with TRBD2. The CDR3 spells CASRPASGGDNEQFF. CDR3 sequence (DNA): TGCGCCAGCAGGCCGGCTAGCGGGGGGGATAATGAGCAGTTCTTC.